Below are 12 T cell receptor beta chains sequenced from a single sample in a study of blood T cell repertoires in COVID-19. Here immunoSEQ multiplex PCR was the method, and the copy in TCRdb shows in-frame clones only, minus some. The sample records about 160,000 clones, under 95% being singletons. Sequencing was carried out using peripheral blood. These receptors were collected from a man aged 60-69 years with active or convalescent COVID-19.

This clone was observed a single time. The CDR3 reads CASSPPRGPGFGTEAFF. For the CDR3, the DNA is TGTGCCAGCAGCCCTCCGAGGGGGCCTGGCTTTGGCACTGAAGCTTTCTTT. This sequence joins TRBV5-6 and TRBJ1-1, with 7 bases identical to TRBD1. CDR1 is SGHDT, CDR2 YYEEEE, per germline. The CDR3 runs to 17 residues. V was clipped by 4 bases and J by 4 bases; unmatched bases: 16. The variable domain in full, with the rest retrieved from reference TRBV5-6 and TRBJ1-1, is DAGVTQSPTHLIKTRGQQVTLRCSPKSGHDTVSWYQQALGQGPQFIFQYYEEEERQRGNFPDRFSGHQFPNYSSELNVNALLLGDSALYLCASSPPRGPGFGTEAFFGQGTRLTVV.

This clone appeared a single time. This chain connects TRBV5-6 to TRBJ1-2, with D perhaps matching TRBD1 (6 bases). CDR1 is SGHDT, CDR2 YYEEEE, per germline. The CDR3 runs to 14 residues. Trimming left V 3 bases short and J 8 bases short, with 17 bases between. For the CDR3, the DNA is TGTGCCAGCAGCTCGCTACAGGGTGTGGGGGGCTACACCTTC. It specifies CASSSLQGVGGYTF.

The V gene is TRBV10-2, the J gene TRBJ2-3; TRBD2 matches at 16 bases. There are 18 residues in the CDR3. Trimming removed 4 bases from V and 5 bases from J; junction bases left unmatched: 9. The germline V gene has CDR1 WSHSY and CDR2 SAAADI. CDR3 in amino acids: CASSVEGLAGGARDTQYF. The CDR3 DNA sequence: TGCGCCAGCAGTGTGGAGGGACTAGCGGGAGGGGCCAGAGATACGCAGTATTTT.

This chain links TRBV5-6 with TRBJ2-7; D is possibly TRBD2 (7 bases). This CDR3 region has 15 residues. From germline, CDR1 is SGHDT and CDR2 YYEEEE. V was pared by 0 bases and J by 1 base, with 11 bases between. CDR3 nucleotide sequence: TGTGCCAGCAGCTTGGGAGGGGGGGCGTCCTACGAGCAGTACTTC. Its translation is CASSLGGGASYEQYF.

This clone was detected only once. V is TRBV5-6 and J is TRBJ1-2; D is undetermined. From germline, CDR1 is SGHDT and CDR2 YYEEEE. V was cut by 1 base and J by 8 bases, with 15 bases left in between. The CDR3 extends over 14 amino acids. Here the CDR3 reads CASSLRYLREGYTF. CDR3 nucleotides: TGTGCCAGCAGCTTGAGATACCTTCGAGAAGGCTACACCTTC.

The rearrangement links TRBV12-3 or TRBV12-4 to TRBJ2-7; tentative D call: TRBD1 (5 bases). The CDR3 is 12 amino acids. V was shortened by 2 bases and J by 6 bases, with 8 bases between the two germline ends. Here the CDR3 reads CASSLSGFEQYF. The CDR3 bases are TGTGCCAGCAGTTTATCAGGGTTCGAGCAGTACTTC.

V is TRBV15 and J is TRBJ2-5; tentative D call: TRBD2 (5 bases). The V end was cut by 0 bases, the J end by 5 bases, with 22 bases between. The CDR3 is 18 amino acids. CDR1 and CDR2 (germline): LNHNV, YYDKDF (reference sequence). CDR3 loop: CATSREWAGQSRGETQYF. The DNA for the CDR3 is TGTGCCACCAGCAGAGAATGGGCGGGCCAGTCCCGAGGCGAGACCCAGTACTTC. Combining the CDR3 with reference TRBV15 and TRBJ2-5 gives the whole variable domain DAMVIQNPRYQVTQFGKPVTLSCSQTLNHNVMYWYQQKSSQAPKLLFHYYDKDFNNEADTPDNFQSRRPNTSFCFLDIRSPGLGDTAMYLCATSREWAGQSRGETQYFGPGTRLLVL.

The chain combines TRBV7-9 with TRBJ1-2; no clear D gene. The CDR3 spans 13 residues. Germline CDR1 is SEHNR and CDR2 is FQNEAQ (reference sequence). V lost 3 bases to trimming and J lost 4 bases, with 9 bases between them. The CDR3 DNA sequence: TGTGCCAGCAGCTTGGGCCAGGTCTATGGCTACACCTTC. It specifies CASSLGQVYGYTF.

This chain's CDR3 is CASSVGLAGGLEQFF. The CDR3 DNA reads TGTGCCAGCAGCGTCGGACTAGCGGGGGGGCTTGAGCAGTTCTTC. V is TRBV6-6 and J is TRBJ2-1, with 15 bases matching TRBD2. CDR1 and CDR2 (germline): MNHNY, SVGAGI (reference sequence). The CDR3 consists of 15 residues. V was clipped by 6 bases and J by 9 bases; unmatched bases: 6.

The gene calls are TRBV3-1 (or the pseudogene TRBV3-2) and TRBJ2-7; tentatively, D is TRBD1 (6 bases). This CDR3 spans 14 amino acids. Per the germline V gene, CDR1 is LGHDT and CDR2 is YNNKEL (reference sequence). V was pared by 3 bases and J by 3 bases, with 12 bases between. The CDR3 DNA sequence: TGTGCCAGCAGCCAGGGACACGGTCTCTACGAGCAGTACTTC. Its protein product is CASSQGHGLYEQYF.

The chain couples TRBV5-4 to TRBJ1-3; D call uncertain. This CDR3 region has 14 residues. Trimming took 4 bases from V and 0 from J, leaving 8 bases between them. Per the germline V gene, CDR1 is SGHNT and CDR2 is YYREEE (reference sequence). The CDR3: CASSADISGNTIYF. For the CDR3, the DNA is TGTGCCAGCAGCGCAGACATCTCTGGAAACACCATATATTTT. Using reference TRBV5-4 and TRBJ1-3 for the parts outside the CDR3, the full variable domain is ETGVTQSPTHLIKTRGQQVTLRCSSQSGHNTVSWYQQALGQGPQFIFQYYREEENGRGNFPPRFSGLQFPNYSSELNVNALELDDSALYLCASSADISGNTIYFGEGSWLTVV.

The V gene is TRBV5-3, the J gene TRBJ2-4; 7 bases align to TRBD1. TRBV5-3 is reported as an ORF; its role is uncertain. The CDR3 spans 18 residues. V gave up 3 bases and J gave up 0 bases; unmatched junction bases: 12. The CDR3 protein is CARSWTRQGTLAKNIQYF. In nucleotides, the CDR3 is TGTGCCAGAAGCTGGACACGACAGGGCACGCTAGCCAAAAACATTCAGTACTTC.